This T cell receptor (beta chain) was found in a study of glioma-infiltrating T cells after dendritic cell vaccination. The overall study: Treatment, given 2003 to 2012, was autologous tumor lysate-pulsed dendritic cell vaccination.

All glioblastoma patients lacked an isocitrate dehydrogenase mutation. V lost 2 bases, J lost 4 bases, and 14 bases lay in between. The CDR3 covers 15 residues. Per the germline V gene, CDR1 is GTSNPN and CDR2 is SVGIG (reference sequence). Amplification used 60 V beta primers and 13 J beta primers. Using immunoSEQ multiplex PCR, the repertoire was profiled, and TCRdb retains in-frame clones only, with some absent. This table has approximately 84,000 clones, around 84% appearing once. The sequencing here drew on blood, taken before dendritic cell vaccination. This receptor was identified in a human donor with glioblastoma. This sequence joins TRBV30 and TRBJ2-2; D might be TRBD2 (5 bases). CDR3 in DNA: TGTGCCTGGAGTTATGGAGTCGGAGGCACCGGGGAGCTGTTTTTT. Protein: CAWSYGVGGTGELFF.